One and the same sample provided the 17 T cell receptor beta chains below, sequenced in a study of CD8+ T cells in alopecia areata. Investigators isolated RNA and reverse transcribed it into cDNA to act as the sequencing template. The assay was immunoSEQ multiplex PCR, and TCRdb's table has in-frame clones only and misses some. The sample includes some 150,000 clones, about 51% of them seen just once. Treatment indicated: oral pan-JAK inhibitor, 5-10 mg twice daily. Sequenced material: CD8+ T cells sorted from blood, taken at week 4, from a patient treated with tofacitinib. These receptors all come from a human donor with alopecia areata.

A few counts support this clone. This rearrangement joins TRBV29-1 to TRBJ2-1; no definite D call. The CDR3 loop spans 12 amino acids. Germline V gene data show CDR1 as SQVTM and CDR2 as ANQGSEA. Trimming left V 6 bases short and J 1 base short, with 7 bases between. CDR3 protein: CSVVLSYNEQFF. DNA of the CDR3: TGCAGCGTCGTCCTTTCCTACAATGAGCAGTTCTTC.

V and J are TRBV6-5 and TRBJ2-1, with 7 nucleotides matching TRBD1. The CDR3 has 16 residues. Germline values: CDR1 MNHEY, CDR2 SVGAGI. V shed 2 bases and J 2 bases; nucleotides not matched to a gene: 6. CDR3 nucleotides: TGTGCCAGCAGTTACAGCTGGACAGGCACCTACAATGAGCAGTTCTTC. Translation gives CASSYSWTGTYNEQFF.

This clone has only a few counts. V usage is TRBV4-1 and J usage is TRBJ2-3; no reliable D call. Germline CDR1 reads MGHRA; CDR2 reads YSYEKL. The CDR3 runs 16 residues. The ends were cut back, 4 bases at V and 4 bases at J, with 18 bases in the middle. CDR3 sequence: CASSRSLGLGSDTQYF. The CDR3 nucleotides read TGCGCCAGCAGCCGTAGTTTGGGCCTTGGGTCAGATACGCAGTATTTT.

CDR3 protein: CASSQFAGGGYTF. In DNA, the CDR3 is TGCGCCAGCAGCCAGTTTGCAGGGGGCGGCTACACCTTC. J is TRBJ1-2 and V is TRBV4-1; 8 bases line up with TRBD1. The CDR3 has 13 amino acids. The germline V gene has CDR1 MGHRA and CDR2 YSYEKL. V gave up 3 bases and J gave up 8 bases; unmatched junction bases: 5.

This clone was seen a few times. V and J are TRBV7-9 and TRBJ2-2; D possibly corresponds to TRBD2 (5 bases). The CDR3 is 13 amino acids. V shed 5 bases and J shed 8 bases, with 12 bases lying between them. In germline, CDR1 is SEHNR, CDR2 FQNEAQ (reference sequence). The CDR3 DNA reads TGTGCCAGCAGCCTGGGAGCTCTTGGGGAGCTGTTTTTT. It yields the protein CASSLGALGELFF.

This chain joins TRBV6-5 and TRBJ2-7, with a weak D call TRBD2 (6 bases). This CDR3 is 14 amino acids long. Trimming left V 6 bases short and J 0 bases short, with 12 bases between. Per the germline V gene, CDR1 is MNHEY and CDR2 is SVGAGI. CDR3 DNA sequence: TGTGCCAGCAGGGCCGTGACTAGCTCCTACGAGCAGTACTTC. Translating gives CASRAVTSSYEQYF.

Only a few counts were recorded for this clone. The V and J genes are TRBV6-5 and TRBJ1-2, with 8 bases aligning to TRBD1. Losses at the gene ends were 5 bases for V and 2 bases for J; bases not matched to a gene: 1. CDR3 length: 13 amino acids. Germline V CDR1 and CDR2: MNHEY, SVGAGI. The CDR3 is CASSHRGNYGYTF. In DNA form, the CDR3 reads TGTGCCAGCAGTCACAGGGGGAACTATGGCTACACCTTC.

The CDR3 DNA reads TGTGCCACTAGCGGGGGGGAATCCTACGAGCAGTACTTC. Residues: CATSGGESYEQYF. The chain joins TRBV2 to TRBJ2-7, with 12 nucleotides matching TRBD2. Germline V gene lookup returns CDR1 SNHLY and CDR2 FYNNEI. The CDR3 is made up of 13 amino acids. With 10 bases clipped from V and 1 base from J, the junction kept 2 bases outside the gene matches. Supplemented by reference TRBV2 and TRBJ2-7, the full variable domain reads EPEVTQTPSHQVTQMGQEVILRCVPISNHLYFYWYRQILGQKVEFLVSFYNNEISEKSEIFDDQFSVERPDGSNFTLKIRSTKLEDSAMYFCATSGGESYEQYFGPGTRLTVT.

V and J are TRBV27 and TRBJ2-7, with D unclear. From germline, CDR1 is MNHEY and CDR2 SMNVEV (reference sequence). This CDR3 is 14 amino acids long. V shed 3 bases and J shed 0 bases, with 9 bases lying between them. In DNA, the CDR3 is TGTGCCAGCAGTTTCGGGTTTAGCTCCTACGAGCAGTACTTC. This translates into CASSFGFSSYEQYF.

This clone came up a few times. V gene TRBV29-1 combines with J gene TRBJ2-7, with D perhaps matching TRBD1 (5 bases). The CDR3 has 13 amino acids. The germline V gene has CDR1 SQVTM and CDR2 ANQGSEA. Trimming stripped 0 bases from V and 3 bases from J, with 9 bases between. CDR3: CSVEDGQSYEQYF. CDR3 nucleotides: TGCAGCGTTGAAGATGGACAAAGCTACGAGCAGTACTTC.

The chain joins TRBV13 to TRBJ2-7, with D hard to call. The V gene's germline CDR1 is PRHDT and CDR2 FYEKMQ (reference sequence). The germline V and J ends were trimmed by 1 base and 0 bases, with 10 bases remaining between them. The CDR3 contains 15 residues. CDR3 sequence reads: CASSLAAGLSYEQYF. For the CDR3, the DNA is TGTGCCAGCAGCTTAGCGGCAGGCCTCTCCTACGAGCAGTACTTC.

J is TRBJ2-1 and V is TRBV27, with 11 nucleotides matching TRBD1. V lost 5 bases and J lost 7; bases outside the gene matches: 7. The germline V gene encodes CDR1 MNHEY and CDR2 SMNVEV (reference sequence). This CDR3 region has 15 residues. CDR3 DNA: TGTGCCAGCAGTCCCGGACAGGGGGCGGCAAATGAGCAGTTCTTC. Translating gives CASSPGQGAANEQFF.

The CDR3 DNA reads TGTGCCAGCGGTCTGGCAGGATCGCACGAGCAGTACTTC. This codes for CASGLAGSHEQYF. This rearrangement joins TRBV9 to TRBJ2-7; D unresolved. The CDR3 has 13 amino acids. Germline V gives CDR1 SGDLS, CDR2 YYNGEE. V dropped 7 bases and J dropped 5 bases, with 16 bases sitting between them.

The chain has TRBV6-5 and TRBJ1-6; no reliable D call. The germline V and J ends were trimmed by 4 bases and 9 bases, with 13 bases remaining between them. The CDR3 length is 14 residues. Germline-derived CDR1 and CDR2 are MNHEY and SVGAGI. The CDR3 nucleotides read TGTGCCAGCAGTTCGCAGGCTTTAGGTTCACCCCTCCACTTT. Protein: CASSSQALGSPLHF.

This clone turned up a few times. The genes are TRBV4-1 and TRBJ2-7; the match to TRBD2 covers 10 bases. CDR3 size: 17 residues. V was pared by 0 bases and J by 2 bases, with 7 bases of the junction left unmatched. CDR1 and CDR2 from the germline V gene are MGHRA and YSYEKL. The CDR3 DNA reads as TGCGCCAGCAGCCAAGAAATGGGTAGCGGGGGGCCCTACGAGCAGTACTTC. Its translation is CASSQEMGSGGPYEQYF.

The chain joins TRBV6-6 to TRBJ2-3; a possible D gene is TRBD2 (5 bases). The CDR3 contains 14 residues. Germline V CDR1 and CDR2: MNHNY, SVGAGI (reference sequence). Trimming shortened V by 7 bases and J by 6 bases, and 17 bases separated the two germline ends. This CDR3 is CASNEGRIPDTQYF. The CDR3 DNA reads as TGTGCCAGCAACGAGGGCCGAATCCCTGATACGCAGTATTTT.

The rearrangement links TRBV18 to TRBJ1-1; no clear D gene. The germline V gene has CDR1 KGHSH and CDR2 LQKENI. V dropped 3 bases and J dropped 4 bases, with 15 bases sitting between them. The CDR3 is made up of 15 amino acids. The CDR3 bases are TGTGCCAGCTCACCTTTAACGGATTGGGGCACTGAAGCTTTCTTT. This encodes CASSPLTDWGTEAFF.